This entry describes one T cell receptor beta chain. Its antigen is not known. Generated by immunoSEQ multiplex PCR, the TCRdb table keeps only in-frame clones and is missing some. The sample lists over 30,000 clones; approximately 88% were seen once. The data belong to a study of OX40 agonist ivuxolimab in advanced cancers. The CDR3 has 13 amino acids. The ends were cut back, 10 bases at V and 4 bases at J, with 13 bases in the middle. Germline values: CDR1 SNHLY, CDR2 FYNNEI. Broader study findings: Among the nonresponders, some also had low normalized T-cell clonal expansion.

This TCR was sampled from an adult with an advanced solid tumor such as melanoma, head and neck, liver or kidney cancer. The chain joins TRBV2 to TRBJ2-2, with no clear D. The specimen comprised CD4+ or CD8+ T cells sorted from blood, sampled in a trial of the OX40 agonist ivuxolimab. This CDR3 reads CAILGPRTGELFF. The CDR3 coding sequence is TGTGCCATCCTCGGACCCCGCACCGGGGAGCTGTTTTTT.